This T cell receptor beta chain derives from a study of blood T cell repertoires in COVID-19. The V gene's germline CDR1 is SGHTS and CDR2 YDEGEE. The CDR3 is 15 amino acids. V dropped 3 bases and J dropped 4; count of bases not matched to a gene: 6. In the source study's methods: Reference gene primers were amplified, and this amplification served to estimate nucleated cell counts. Clones were sequenced by immunoSEQ multiplex PCR, and TCRdb holds only the in-frame ones, with some missing. V, J and clone size were drawn from that table, and D and trimming were deduced from the DNA. Of fewer than 350,000 clones listed, about 88% are singletons.

The clonotype originates from a woman aged 70 to 79 with COVID-19, enrolled during active disease. The sequencing input was peripheral blood. The V and J genes are TRBV5-8 and TRBJ1-4; 7 bases map to TRBD1. The CDR3 loop is CASSSTGISNEKLFF. CDR3 bases: TGTGCCAGCAGCTCGACAGGGATCAGTAATGAAAAACTGTTTTTT.